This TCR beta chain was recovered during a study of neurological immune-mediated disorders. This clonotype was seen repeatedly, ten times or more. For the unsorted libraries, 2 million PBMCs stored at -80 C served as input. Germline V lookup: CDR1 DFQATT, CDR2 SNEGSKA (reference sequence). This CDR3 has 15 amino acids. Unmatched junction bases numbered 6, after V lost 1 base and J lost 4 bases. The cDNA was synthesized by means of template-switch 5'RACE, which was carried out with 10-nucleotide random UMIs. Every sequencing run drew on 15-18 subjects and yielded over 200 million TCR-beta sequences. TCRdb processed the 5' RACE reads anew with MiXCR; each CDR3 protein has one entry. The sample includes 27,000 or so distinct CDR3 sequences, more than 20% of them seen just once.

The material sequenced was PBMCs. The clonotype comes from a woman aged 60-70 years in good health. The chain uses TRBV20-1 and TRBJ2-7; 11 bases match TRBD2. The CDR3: CSARVLAGGRYEQYF. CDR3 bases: TGCAGTGCTAGAGTTCTAGCGGGGGGCAGGTACGAGCAGTACTTC.